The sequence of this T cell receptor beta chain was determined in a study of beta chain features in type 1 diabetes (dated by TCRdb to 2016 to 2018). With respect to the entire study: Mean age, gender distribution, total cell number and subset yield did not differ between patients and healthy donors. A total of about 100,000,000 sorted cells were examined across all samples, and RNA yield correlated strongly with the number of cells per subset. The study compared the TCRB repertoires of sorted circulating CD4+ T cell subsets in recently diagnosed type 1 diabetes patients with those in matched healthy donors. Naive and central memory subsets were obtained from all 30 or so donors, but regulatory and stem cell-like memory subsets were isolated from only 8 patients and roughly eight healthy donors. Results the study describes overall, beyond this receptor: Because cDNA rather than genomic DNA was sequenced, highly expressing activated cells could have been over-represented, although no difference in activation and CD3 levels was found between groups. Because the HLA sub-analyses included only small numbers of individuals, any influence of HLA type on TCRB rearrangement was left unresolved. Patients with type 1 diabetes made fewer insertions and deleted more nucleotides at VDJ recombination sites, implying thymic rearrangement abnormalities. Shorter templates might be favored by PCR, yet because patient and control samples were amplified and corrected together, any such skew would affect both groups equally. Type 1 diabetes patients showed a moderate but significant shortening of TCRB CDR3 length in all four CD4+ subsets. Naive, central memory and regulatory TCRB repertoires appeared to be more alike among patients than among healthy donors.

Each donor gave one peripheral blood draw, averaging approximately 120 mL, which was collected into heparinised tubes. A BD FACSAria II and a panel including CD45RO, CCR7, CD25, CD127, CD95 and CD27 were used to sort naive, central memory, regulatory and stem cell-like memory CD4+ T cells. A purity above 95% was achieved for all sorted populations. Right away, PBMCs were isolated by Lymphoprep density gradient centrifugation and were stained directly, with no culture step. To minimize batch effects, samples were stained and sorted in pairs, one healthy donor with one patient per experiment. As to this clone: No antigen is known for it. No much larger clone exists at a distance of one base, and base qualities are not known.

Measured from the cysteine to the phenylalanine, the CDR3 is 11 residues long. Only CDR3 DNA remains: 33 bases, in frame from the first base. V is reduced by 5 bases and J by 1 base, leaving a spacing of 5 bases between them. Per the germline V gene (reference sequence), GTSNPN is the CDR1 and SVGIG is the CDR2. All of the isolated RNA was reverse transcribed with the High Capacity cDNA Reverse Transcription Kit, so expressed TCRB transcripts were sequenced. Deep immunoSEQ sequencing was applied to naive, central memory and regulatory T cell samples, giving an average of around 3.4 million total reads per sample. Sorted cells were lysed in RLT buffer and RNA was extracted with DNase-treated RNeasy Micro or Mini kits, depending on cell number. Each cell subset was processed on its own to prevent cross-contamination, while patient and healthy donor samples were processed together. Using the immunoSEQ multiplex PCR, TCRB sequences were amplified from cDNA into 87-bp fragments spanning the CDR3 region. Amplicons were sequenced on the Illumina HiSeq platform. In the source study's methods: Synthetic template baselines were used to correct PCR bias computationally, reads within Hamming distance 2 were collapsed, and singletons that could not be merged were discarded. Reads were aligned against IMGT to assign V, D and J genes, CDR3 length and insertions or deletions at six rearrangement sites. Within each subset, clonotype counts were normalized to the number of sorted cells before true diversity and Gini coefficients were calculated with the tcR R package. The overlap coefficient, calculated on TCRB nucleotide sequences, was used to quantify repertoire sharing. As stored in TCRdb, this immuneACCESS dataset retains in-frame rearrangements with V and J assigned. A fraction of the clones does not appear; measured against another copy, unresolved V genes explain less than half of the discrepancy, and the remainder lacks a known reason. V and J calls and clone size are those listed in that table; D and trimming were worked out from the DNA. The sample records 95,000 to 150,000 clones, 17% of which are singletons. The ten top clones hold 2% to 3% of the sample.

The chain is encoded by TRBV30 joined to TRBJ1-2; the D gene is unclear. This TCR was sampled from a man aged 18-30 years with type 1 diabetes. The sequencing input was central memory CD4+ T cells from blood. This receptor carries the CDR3 CAWGINYGYTF. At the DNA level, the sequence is TGTGCCTGGGGTATTAACTATGGCTACACCTTC.